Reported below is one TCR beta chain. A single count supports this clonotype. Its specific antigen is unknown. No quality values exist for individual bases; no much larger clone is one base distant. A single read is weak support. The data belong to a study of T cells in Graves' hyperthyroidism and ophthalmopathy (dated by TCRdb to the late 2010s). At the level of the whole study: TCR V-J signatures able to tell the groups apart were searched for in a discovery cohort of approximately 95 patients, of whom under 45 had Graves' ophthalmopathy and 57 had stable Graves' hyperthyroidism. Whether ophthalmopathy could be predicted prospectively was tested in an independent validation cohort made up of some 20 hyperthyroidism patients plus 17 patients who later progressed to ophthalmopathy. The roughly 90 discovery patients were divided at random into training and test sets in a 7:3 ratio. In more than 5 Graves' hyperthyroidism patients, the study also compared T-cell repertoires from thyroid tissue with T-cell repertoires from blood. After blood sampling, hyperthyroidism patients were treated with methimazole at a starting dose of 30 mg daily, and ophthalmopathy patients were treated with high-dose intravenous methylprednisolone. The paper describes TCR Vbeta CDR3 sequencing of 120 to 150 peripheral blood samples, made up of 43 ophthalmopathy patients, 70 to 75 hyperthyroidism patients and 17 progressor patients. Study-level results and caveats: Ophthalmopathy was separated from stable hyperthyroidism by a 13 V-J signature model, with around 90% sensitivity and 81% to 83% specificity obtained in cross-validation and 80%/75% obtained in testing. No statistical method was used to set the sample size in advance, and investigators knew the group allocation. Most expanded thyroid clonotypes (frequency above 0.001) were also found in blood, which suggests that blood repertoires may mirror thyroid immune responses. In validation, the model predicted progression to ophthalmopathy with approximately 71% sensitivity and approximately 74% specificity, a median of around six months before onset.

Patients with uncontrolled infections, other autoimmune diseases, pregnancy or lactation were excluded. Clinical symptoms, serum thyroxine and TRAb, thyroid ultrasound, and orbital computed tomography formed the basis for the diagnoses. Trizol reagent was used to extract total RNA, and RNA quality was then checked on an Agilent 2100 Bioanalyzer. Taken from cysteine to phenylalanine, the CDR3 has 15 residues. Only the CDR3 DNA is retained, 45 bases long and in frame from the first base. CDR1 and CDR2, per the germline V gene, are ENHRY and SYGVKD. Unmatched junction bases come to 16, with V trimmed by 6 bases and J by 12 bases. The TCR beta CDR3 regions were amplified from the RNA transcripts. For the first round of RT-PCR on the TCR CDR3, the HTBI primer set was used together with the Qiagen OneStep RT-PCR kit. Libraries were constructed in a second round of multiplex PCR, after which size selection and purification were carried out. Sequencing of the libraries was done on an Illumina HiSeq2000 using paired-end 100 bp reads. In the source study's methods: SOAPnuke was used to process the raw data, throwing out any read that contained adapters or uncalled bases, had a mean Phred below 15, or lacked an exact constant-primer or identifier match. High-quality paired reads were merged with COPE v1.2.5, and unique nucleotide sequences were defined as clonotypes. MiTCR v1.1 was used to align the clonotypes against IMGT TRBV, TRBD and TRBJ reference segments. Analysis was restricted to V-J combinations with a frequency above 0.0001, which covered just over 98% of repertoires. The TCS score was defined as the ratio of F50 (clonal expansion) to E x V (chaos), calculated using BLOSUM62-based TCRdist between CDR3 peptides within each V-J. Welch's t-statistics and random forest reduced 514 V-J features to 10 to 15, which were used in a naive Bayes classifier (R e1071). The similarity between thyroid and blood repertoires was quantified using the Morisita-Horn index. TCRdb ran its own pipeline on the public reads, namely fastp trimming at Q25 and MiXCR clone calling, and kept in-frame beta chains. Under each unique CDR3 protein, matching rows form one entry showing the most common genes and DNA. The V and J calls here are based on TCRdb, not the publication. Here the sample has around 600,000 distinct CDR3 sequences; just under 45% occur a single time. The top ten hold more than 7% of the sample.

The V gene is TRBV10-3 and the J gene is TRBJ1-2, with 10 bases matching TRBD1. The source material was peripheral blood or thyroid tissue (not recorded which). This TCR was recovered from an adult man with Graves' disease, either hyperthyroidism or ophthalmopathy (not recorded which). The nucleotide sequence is TGTGCCATCAGAAACCGGGACAGGGGCCGCCTCAAGGACACCTTC. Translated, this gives CAIRNRDRGRLKDTF.